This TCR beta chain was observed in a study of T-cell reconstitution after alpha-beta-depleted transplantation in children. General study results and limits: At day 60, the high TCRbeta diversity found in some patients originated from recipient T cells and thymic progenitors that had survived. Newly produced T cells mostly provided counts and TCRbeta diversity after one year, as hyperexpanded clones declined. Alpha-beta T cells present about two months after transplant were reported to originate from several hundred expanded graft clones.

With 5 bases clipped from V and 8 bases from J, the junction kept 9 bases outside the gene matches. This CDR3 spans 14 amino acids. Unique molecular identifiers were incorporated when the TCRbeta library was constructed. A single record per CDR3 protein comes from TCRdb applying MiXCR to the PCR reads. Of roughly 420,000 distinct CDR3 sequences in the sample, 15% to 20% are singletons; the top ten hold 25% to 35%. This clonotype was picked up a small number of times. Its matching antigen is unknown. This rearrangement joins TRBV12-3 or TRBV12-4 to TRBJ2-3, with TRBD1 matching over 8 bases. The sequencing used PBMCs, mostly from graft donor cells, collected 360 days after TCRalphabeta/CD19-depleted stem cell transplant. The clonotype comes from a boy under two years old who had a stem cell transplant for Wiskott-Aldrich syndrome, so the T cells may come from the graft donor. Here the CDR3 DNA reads TGTGCCAGCAGTCGACAGGGGAGGTTCCTTACGCAGTATTTT. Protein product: CASSRQGRFLTQYF.